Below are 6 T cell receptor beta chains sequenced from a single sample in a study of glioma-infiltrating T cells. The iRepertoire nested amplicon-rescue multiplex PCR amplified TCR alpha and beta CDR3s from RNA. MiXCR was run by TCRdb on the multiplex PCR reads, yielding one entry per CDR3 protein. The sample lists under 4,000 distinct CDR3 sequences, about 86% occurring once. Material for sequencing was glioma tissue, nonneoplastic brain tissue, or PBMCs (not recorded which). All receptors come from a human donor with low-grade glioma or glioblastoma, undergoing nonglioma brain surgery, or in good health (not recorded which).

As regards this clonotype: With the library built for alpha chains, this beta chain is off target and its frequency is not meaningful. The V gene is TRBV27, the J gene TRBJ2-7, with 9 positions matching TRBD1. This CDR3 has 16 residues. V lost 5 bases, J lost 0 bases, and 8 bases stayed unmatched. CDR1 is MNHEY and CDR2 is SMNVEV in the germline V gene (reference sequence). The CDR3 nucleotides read TGTGCCAGCAGTGAAGCCGGGACAGGGAGCTCCTACGAGCAGTACTTC. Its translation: CASSEAGTGSSYEQYF.

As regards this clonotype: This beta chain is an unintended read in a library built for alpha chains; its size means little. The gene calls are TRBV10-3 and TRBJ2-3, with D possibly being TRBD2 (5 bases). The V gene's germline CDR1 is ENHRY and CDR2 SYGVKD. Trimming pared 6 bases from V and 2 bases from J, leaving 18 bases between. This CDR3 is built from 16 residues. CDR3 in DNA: TGTGCCATCAGCGGAGCCTCGGGGTCACTCACAGATACGCAGTATTTT. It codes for CAISGASGSLTDTQYF.

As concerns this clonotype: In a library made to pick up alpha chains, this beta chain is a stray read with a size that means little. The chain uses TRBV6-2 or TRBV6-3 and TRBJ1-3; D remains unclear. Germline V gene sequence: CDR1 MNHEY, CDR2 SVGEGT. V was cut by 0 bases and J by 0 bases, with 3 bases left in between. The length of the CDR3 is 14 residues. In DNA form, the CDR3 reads TGTGCCAGCAGTTACTCTAGCTCTGGAAACACCATATATTTT. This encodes CASSYSSSGNTIYF.

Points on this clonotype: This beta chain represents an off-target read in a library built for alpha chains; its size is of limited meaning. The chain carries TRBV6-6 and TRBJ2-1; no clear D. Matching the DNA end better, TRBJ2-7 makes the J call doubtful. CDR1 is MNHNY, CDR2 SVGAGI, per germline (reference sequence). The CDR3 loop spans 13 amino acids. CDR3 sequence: CASSATVTYEQYF. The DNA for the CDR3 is TGTGCCAGCAGTGCGACGGTGACATACGAGCAGTACTTC.

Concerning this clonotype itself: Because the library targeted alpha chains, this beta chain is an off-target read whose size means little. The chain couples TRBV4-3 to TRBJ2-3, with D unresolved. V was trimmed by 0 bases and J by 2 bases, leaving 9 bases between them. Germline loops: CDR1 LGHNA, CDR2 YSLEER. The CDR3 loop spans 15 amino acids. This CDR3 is CASSQDSINTDTQYF. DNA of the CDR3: TGCGCCAGCAGCCAAGACAGCATAAACACAGATACGCAGTATTTT.

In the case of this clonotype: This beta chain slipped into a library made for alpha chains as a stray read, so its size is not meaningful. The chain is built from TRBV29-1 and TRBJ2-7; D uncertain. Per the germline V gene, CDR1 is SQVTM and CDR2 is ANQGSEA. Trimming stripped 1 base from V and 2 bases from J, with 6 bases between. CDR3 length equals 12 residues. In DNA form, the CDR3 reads TGCAGCGTTGAAGCAACCCCCTACGAGCAGTACTTC. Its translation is CSVEATPYEQYF.